This T cell receptor (beta chain) was recorded in a study of Graves' ophthalmopathy and Graves' hyperthyroidism. The overall study: Hyperthyroidism was considered stable when no ophthalmopathy appeared within 18 months of follow-up. Findings and limits, study-wide: Blood samples also showed most expanded thyroid clonotypes exceeding 0.001 frequency.

Amplified material comprised TCR beta CDR3 regions derived from RNA transcripts. HTBI primers primed a first-round RT-PCR, and a second-round multiplex PCR followed. From the multiplex PCR reads, TCRdb called clonotypes with MiXCR, one entry per CDR3 protein. There are about 590,000 distinct CDR3 sequences in the sample; 35% to 40% occur only once, and about 4% lies in the top ten. To note about this clonotype: What it recognizes is unknown.

The V gene's germline CDR1 is MNHNY and CDR2 SVGAGI (reference sequence). With V trimmed by 5 bases and J by 8 bases, 5 bases remained unmatched. The CDR3 covers 14 residues. Participants with hyperthyroidism, aged 18 to 65, were newly diagnosed with under 2 months' duration. The genes are TRBV6-6 and TRBJ1-6, with TRBD1 identical over 8 bases. The receptor was isolated from an adult man with Graves' hyperthyroidism. Sequenced sample: peripheral blood or thyroid tissue (not recorded which). Here the CDR3 reads CASSRGQGYSPLHF. The CDR3 DNA is TGTGCCAGCAGTCGAGGACAGGGCTATTCACCCCTCCACTTT.